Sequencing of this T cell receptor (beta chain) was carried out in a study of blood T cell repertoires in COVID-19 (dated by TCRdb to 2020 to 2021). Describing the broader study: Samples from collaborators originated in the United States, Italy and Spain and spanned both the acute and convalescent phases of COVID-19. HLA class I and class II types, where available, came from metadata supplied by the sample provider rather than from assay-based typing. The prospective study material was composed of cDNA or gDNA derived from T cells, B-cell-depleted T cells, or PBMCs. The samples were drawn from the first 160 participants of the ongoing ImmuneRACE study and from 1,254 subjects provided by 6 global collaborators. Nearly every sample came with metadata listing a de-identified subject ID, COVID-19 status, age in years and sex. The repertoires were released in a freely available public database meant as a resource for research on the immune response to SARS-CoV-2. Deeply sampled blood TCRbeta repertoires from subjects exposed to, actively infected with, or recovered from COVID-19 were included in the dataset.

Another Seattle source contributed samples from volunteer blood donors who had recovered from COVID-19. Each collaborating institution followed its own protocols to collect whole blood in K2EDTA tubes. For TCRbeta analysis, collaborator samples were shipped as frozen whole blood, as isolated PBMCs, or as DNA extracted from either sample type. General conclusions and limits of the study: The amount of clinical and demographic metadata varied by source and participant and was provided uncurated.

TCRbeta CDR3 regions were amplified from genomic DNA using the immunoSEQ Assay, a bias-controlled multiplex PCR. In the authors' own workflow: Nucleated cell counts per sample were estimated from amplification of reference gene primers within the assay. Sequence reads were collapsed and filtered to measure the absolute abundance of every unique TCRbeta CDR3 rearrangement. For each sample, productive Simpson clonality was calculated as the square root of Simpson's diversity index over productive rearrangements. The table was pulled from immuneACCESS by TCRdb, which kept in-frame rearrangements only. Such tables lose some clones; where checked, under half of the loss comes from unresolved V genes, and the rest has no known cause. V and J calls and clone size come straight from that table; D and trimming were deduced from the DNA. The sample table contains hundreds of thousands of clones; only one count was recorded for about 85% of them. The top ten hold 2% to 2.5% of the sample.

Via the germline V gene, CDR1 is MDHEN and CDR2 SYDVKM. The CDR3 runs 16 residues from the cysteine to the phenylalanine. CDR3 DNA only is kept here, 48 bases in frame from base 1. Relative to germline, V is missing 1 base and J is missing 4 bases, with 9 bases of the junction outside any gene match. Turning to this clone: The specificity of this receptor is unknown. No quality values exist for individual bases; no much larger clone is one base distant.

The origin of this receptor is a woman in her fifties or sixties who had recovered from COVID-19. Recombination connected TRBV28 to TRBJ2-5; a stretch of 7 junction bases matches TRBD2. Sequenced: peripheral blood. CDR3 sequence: CASSLFGGRGRETQYF. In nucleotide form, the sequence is TGTGCCAGCAGTTTATTTGGCGGGAGAGGTAGAGAGACCCAGTACTTC.